This T cell receptor (beta chain) was recorded in a study of T-cell reconstitution after alpha-beta-depleted transplantation in children (dated by TCRdb to about 2016). The study in broad terms: Using TCR repertoire profiling, the study followed T-cell immune reconstitution in a quantitative way in children after TCRalphabeta/CD19-depleted allogeneic hematopoietic cell transplantation.

In light of the paper, this sample's treatment or condition label describes: allogeneic hematopoietic cell transplantation with graft depleted of TCRalphabeta T cells and CD19 B cells. The transplant recipients were children given TCRalphabeta/CD19-depleted allogeneic hematopoietic cell grafts. Beyond this particular receptor, the publication reports: Apparently early alphabetaT-cell count recovery about two months after transplant reportedly relied on only several hundred rapidly expanded clones derived from non-depleted graft cells. Hyperexpanded clone frequencies declined over subsequent months; after one year, T-cell counts and TCRbeta diversity were mostly attributed to newly produced T cells. In some patients, high TCRbeta diversity at day 60 was attributed to recipient T cells and intrathymic progenitors that had survived conditioning.

The library relied on PCR. Sequencing was carried out with an Illumina HiSeq 2500. Molecular barcoding was employed in the preparation of TCR libraries, with unique molecular identifiers being used to normalize TCRbeta repertoire quantification. TCRdb reran the public reads through fastp at Q25 and MiXCR, keeping productive beta chains. Rows are unified per CDR3 protein, each entry keeping the most common DNA and genes. The sample yields around 670,000 distinct CDR3 sequences; roughly 13% were counted once. Approximately 0.8% of the sample is held by the ten biggest clonotypes. The germline V gene provides CDR1 KGHSH and CDR2 LQKENI. Reading from cysteine to phenylalanine, the CDR3 counts 13 amino acids. Only the CDR3 region is kept as DNA, spanning 39 bases read in frame from base 1. V ends up 3 bases short and J 7 bases short, with an unmatched junction base count of 5. There are a few counts of this clonotype. Its cognate antigen has yet to be identified. No quality values exist for individual bases; no much larger clone is one base distant.

Material: PBMCs, obtained before TCRalphabeta/CD19-depleted stem cell transplant. The sequence derives from a girl under 10 years old with congenital amegakaryocytic thrombocytopenia, due to receive a stem cell transplant. The chain joins TRBV18 to TRBJ1-2, with 7 central nucleotides matching TRBD1. The DNA reads as follows: TGTGCCAGCTCACCGGGACAGCGCGGTGGCTACACCTTC. Translated, it gives CASSPGQRGGYTF.